This T cell receptor beta chain emerged from a study of shared clonotypes between healthy human individuals. Study information: The plates for each donor numbered three CD4 naive, three CD4 memory, two CD8 naive and one CD8 memory.

Around 30,000 T cell genomes (around 0.2 ug DNA) went into each sorted-subset replicate. The repertoire was sequenced with immunoSEQ multiplex PCR; TCRdb's copy has only in-frame clones and lacks some. Of roughly 760,000 clones listed, 74% are singletons. The CDR3 has 14 residues. V dropped 6 bases and J dropped 5 bases, with 13 bases sitting between them. The germline gives CDR1 MDHEN, CDR2 SYDVKM. Sequencing used memory CD4+ T cells sorted from blood. The sample's subset: CD45RA-negative fraction. The chain recombines TRBV28 with TRBJ1-4; D is unclear. The sequence was obtained from a woman younger than 45 in good health. CDR3 coding DNA: TGTGCCAGCAGCGAGGGCACCGGCAATGAAAAACTGTTTTTT. Protein sequence: CASSEGTGNEKLFF.